This TCR beta chain was sequenced in a study of OX40 agonist ivuxolimab in advanced cancers. Study-level background: Participants averaged roughly 57 years of age (range about 23 to 80) and were 82.7% male. Study results and limitations: The specificity for antigen of the expanded peripheral T cells was not determined. CD4+ T cells averaged fewer expanded clones than CD8+ T cells.

The repertoire was sequenced with immunoSEQ multiplex PCR; TCRdb's copy has only in-frame clones and lacks some. In the table there are over 20,000 clones, 65% to 90% of which are singletons. CDR1 SGHTA and CDR2 FQGNSA come from the germline V gene. Trimming cost V 4 bases and J 3 bases; bases outside gene matches: 3. The CDR3 sequence is 14 residues long. This clone was recorded a few times. Its antigen remains unidentified. The TCR was taken from an adult with an advanced solid tumor such as melanoma, head and neck, liver or kidney cancer. This specimen consisted of CD4+ or CD8+ T cells sorted from blood, obtained in a trial of the OX40 agonist ivuxolimab. The V gene is TRBV7-2, the J gene TRBJ2-1; 7 bases match TRBD2. The CDR3 protein is CASSWQRGYNEQFF. In DNA form, the CDR3 reads TGTGCCAGCAGCTGGCAGCGGGGCTACAATGAGCAGTTCTTC.